This TCR beta chain was sequenced during a study of identical twins. Overall study results and limits: Insertions were fewer in abundant cord blood beta clonotypes, whereas memory repertoires showed none of this pattern. In monozygotic twins, models underestimated the sharing of out-of-frame TCR alpha.

Template switching added a universal primer site, and cDNA bore unique molecular identifiers. TCRdb reanalysed the 5' RACE reads using MiXCR and keeps one entry per CDR3 protein. The sample holds approximately 550,000 distinct CDR3 sequences, about a fifth seen once. The CDR3 spans 14 residues. The ends lost 3 bases at V and 2 bases at J; junction bases unmatched: 1. Germline assignment: CDR1 SGHRS and CDR2 YFSETQ. This clonotype was seen ten or more times. As yet, its antigen is unknown. The data also belong to a second study, concerning yellow fever vaccine responses in identical twins.

What was sequenced was CD4+ T cells sorted from blood. The origin of this receptor is a young woman in good health. The gene calls are TRBV5-1 and TRBJ1-5; 8 positions agree with TRBD1. The CDR3 here is CASSSGGGNQPQHF. Here the CDR3 DNA reads TGCGCCAGCAGCTCAGGGGGCGGCAATCAGCCCCAGCATTTT.